Shown below are 31 T cell receptor beta chains from a single sample sequenced in a study of long-term antiretroviral therapy in people with HIV. The immunoSEQ assay was v3.0, run at survey level. TCRdb's copy holds only in-frame clones and misses some; the assay was immunoSEQ multiplex PCR. The sample includes 38,000 or so clones, roughly 80% of them seen just once. Sequencing used unsorted PBMCs, obtained 1.5 years after starting antiretroviral therapy. The origin of the receptors is a man younger than 35 with HIV.

This sequence joins TRBV4-3 and TRBJ2-1, with D perhaps being TRBD1 or TRBD2 (6 bases each). The CDR3 has 15 residues. Germline V gene lookup returns CDR1 LGHNA and CDR2 YSLEER. Trimming took 0 bases from V and 9 from J, leaving 15 bases between them. Written as DNA, the CDR3 is TGCGCCAGCAGCCAAGACCGGGGGCGTGGTGGTGAGCAGTTCTTC. Protein: CASSQDRGRGGEQFF.

This rearrangement joins TRBV7-2 to TRBJ2-1; 7 positions agree with TRBD1. The CDR3 has 16 amino acids. The germline CDR1 and CDR2 sequences are SGHTA and FQGNSA. V lost 4 bases and J lost 0; bases outside the gene matches: 6. The CDR3 here is CASSSQGVNSYNEQFF. CDR3 in DNA: TGTGCCAGCAGCTCCCAGGGGGTGAACTCCTACAATGAGCAGTTCTTC.

V gene TRBV5-5 combines with J gene TRBJ1-1; TRBD1 aligns across 7 bases. The CDR3 spans 15 residues. Germline V gene lookup returns CDR1 SGHKS and CDR2 YYEKEE (reference sequence). With V trimmed by 4 bases and J by 4 bases, 10 bases remained unmatched. CDR3 bases: TGTGCCAGCAGCCTGCGACAGGGTGGGAGCACTGAAGCTTTCTTT. As protein: CASSLRQGGSTEAFF.

This chain joins TRBV9 and TRBJ1-2; a weak D match, TRBD1 (5 bases). Trimming removed 0 bases from V and 4 bases from J, with 13 bases in between. The CDR3 has 15 amino acids. Germline V gives CDR1 SGDLS, CDR2 YYNGEE. The CDR3 DNA follows: TGTGCCAGCAGCGTAGGGGCGGGGGATGGCTATGGCTACACCTTC. Residues: CASSVGAGDGYGYTF.

The chain joins TRBV5-6 to TRBJ1-5, with 8 bases fitting TRBD1. Germline values: CDR1 SGHDT, CDR2 YYEEEE. Trimming at V came to 2 bases and at J to 2 bases, leaving 3 bases not matched to a gene. CDR3 length: 15 amino acids. CDR3 sequence (DNA): TGTGCCAGCAGCTTAGGACAGGGCGGCAATCAGCCCCAGCATTTT. Translated: CASSLGQGGNQPQHF.

V is TRBV5-1 and J is TRBJ2-5, with TRBD1 matching over 7 bases. The CDR3 loop spans 16 amino acids. Germline V gene sequence: CDR1 SGHRS, CDR2 YFSETQ. V lost 3 bases, J lost 5 bases, and 13 bases stayed unmatched. The CDR3 DNA reads TGCGCCAGCAGCTACGCCCCCACAGGGGCTGGGGAGACCCAGTACTTC. Translating it yields CASSYAPTGAGETQYF.

The genes are TRBV28 and TRBJ2-1; 10 bases align to TRBD2. Germline lookup yields CDR1 MDHEN and CDR2 SYDVKM. The junction had 12 bases not matched to a gene; V was cut back by 5 bases and J by 5 bases. The CDR3 sequence is 17 residues long. The CDR3 here is CASSPDLGTSDHNEQFF. The CDR3 DNA reads as TGTGCCAGCAGTCCGGACCTGGGGACTAGCGATCACAATGAGCAGTTCTTC.

This chain links TRBV19 with TRBJ2-7, with unresolved D. The CDR3 totals 13 residues. Germline loops: CDR1 LNHDA, CDR2 SQIVND (reference sequence). V dropped 3 bases and J dropped 1 base, with 7 bases sitting between them. The CDR3 is CASSMDASYEQYF. The CDR3 coding sequence is TGTGCCAGTAGTATGGACGCTTCCTACGAGCAGTACTTC.

The rearrangement uses TRBV28 and TRBJ2-4, with D perhaps matching TRBD2 (5 bases). The CDR3 is 14 residues long. Germline V gives CDR1 MDHEN, CDR2 SYDVKM. V was clipped by 5 bases and J by 8 bases, with 16 bases between them. The CDR3 bases are TGTGCCAGCAGTCCGTCCGGGATTGCGGACATTCAGTACTTC. This sequence encodes CASSPSGIADIQYF.

This rearrangement joins TRBV7-9 to TRBJ1-3; no clear D gene. The germline V gene encodes CDR1 SEHNR and CDR2 FQNEAQ (reference sequence). V gave up 2 bases and J gave up 3 bases, with 5 bases separating them. The CDR3 loop spans 13 amino acids. The CDR3 region is CASSLTSGNTIYF. CDR3 bases: TGTGCCAGCAGCTTAACTAGTGGAAACACCATATATTTT.

This sequence joins TRBV4-3 and TRBJ1-2; 8 positions match TRBD1. CDR1 and CDR2 (germline): LGHNA, YSLEER. This CDR3 is 14 amino acids long. The junction had 6 bases not matched to a gene; V was cut back by 5 bases and J by 4 bases. CDR3 sequence: CASSLDRAPYGYTF. In DNA, the CDR3 is TGCGCCAGCAGCTTGGACAGGGCGCCCTATGGCTACACCTTC.

V usage is TRBV6-5 and J usage is TRBJ2-1; perhaps TRBD1 as D (5 bases). The CDR3 loop spans 14 amino acids. Trimming stripped 2 bases from V and 8 bases from J, with 13 bases between. Germline V gene lookup returns CDR1 MNHEY and CDR2 SVGAGI. This CDR3 reads CASSYGDGAHEQFF. In nucleotides, the CDR3 is TGTGCCAGCAGTTACGGGGATGGGGCCCATGAGCAGTTCTTC.

The V gene is TRBV29-1, the J gene TRBJ1-1, with D unresolved. The germline V gene has CDR1 SQVTM and CDR2 ANQGSEA. CDR3 size: 12 residues. V lost 3 bases to trimming and J lost 2 bases, with 7 bases between them. CDR3 bases: TGCAGCGTTGAGGGCATCAACACTGAAGCTTTCTTT. It yields the protein CSVEGINTEAFF. Based on the CDR3 plus reference TRBV29-1 and TRBJ1-1, the full variable domain is SAVISQKPSRDICQRGTSLTIQCQVDSQVTMMFWYRQQPGQSLTLIATANQGSEATYESGFVIDKFPISRPNLTFSTLTVSNMSPEDSSIYLCSVEGINTEAFFGQGTRLTVV.

The chain recombines TRBV5-5 with TRBJ2-2, with D tentatively TRBD2 (5 bases). Germline CDR1 reads SGHKS; CDR2 reads YYEKEE (reference sequence). The V and J ends lost 3 bases and 7 bases respectively, with 13 bases between them. The CDR3 has 14 residues. The CDR3 region is CASSYNSVGGELFF. Written as DNA, the CDR3 is TGTGCCAGCAGCTACAATAGCGTCGGCGGGGAGCTGTTTTTT. The full variable domain, rest sourced from reference TRBV5-5 and TRBJ2-2, is DAGVTQSPTHLIKTRGQQVTLRCSPISGHKSVSWYQQVLGQGPQFIFQYYEKEERGRGNFPDRFSARQFPNYSSELNVNALLLGDSALYLCASSYNSVGGELFFGEGSRLTVL.

V and J are TRBV29-1 and TRBJ2-2; possibly TRBD2 for D (5 bases). This CDR3 has 13 residues. Germline values: CDR1 SQVTM, CDR2 ANQGSEA. V was pared by 5 bases and J by 5 bases, with 12 bases between. CDR3 residues: CSVRETLTGELFF. CDR3 nucleotides: TGCAGCGTTAGGGAGACCTTAACCGGGGAGCTGTTTTTT.

This sequence joins TRBV5-6 and TRBJ1-5, with a tentative D call TRBD1 (5 bases). CDR3 length: 16 residues. Trimming cost V 5 bases and J 0 bases, with 15 bases left between them. CDR1 and CDR2 from the germline V gene are SGHDT and YYEEEE. CDR3 bases: TGTGCCAGCAGAGGGCAGGGAACTTATAGCAATCAGCCCCAGCATTTT. It translates to CASRGQGTYSNQPQHF.

The V and J genes are TRBV21-1 and TRBJ1-4. TRBV21-1 is listed as a pseudogene. CDR3 length: 14 amino acids. The CDR3 loop reads CASTRDFKDEKLFF. The CDR3 coding sequence is TGTGCCAGTACCCGGGACTTCAAAGATGAAAAACTGTTTTTT.

This clone was seen a few times. This sequence joins TRBV7-8 and TRBJ2-7; 7 positions match TRBD1. The CDR3 spans 15 residues. From germline, CDR1 is SGHVS and CDR2 FQNEAQ. With 6 bases clipped from V and 2 bases from J, the junction kept 10 bases outside the gene matches. DNA for the CDR3: TGTGCCAGCAGGCCTACACAGGGGCTGACCTACGAGCAGTACTTC. Encoded protein: CASRPTQGLTYEQYF. Full variable domain (outside the CDR3, taken from reference TRBV7-8 and TRBJ2-7): GAGVSQSPRYKVAKRGQDVALRCDPISGHVSLFWYQQALGQGPEFLTYFQNEAQLDKSGLPSDRFFAERPEGSVSTLKIQRTQQEDSAVYLCASRPTQGLTYEQYFGPGTRLTVT.

The V call is TRBV7-9, the J call TRBJ2-3; a weak D match, TRBD2 (7 bases). The CDR3 has 16 residues. Trimming pared 7 bases from V and 5 bases from J, leaving 22 bases between. Per the germline V gene, CDR1 is SEHNR and CDR2 is FQNEAQ (reference sequence). CDR3 DNA sequence: TGTGCCAGCACCCTCGGGGGGCTAGCGGATCGAGATACGCAGTATTTT. It specifies CASTLGGLADRDTQYF.

The chain joins TRBV6-5 to TRBJ2-2; 8 bases match TRBD1. The germline V gene encodes CDR1 MNHEY and CDR2 SVGAGI. Trimming took 1 base from V and 5 from J; bases not matched to a gene: 6. The CDR3 is 16 amino acids. Here the CDR3 DNA reads TGTGCCAGCAGTTACTTGACAGGGGTCGTAACCGGGGAGCTGTTTTTT. Encoded protein: CASSYLTGVVTGELFF.

This clone was detected only a few times. The chain recombines TRBV2 with TRBJ1-2, with no clear D. V lost 6 bases and J 0 bases, leaving 8 bases between the germline ends. The germline CDR1 and CDR2 sequences are SNHLY and FYNNEI. This CDR3 has 13 amino acids. The CDR3 coding sequence is TGTGCCAGCAGGGTGGATCCTAACTATGGCTACACCTTC. The encoded protein is CASRVDPNYGYTF. Combining the CDR3 with reference TRBV2 and TRBJ1-2 gives the whole variable domain EPEVTQTPSHQVTQMGQEVILRCVPISNHLYFYWYRQILGQKVEFLVSFYNNEISEKSEIFDDQFSVERPDGSNFTLKIRSTKLEDSAMYFCASRVDPNYGYTFGSGTRLTVV.

The chain uses TRBV5-4 and TRBJ2-2; 8 nucleotides align to TRBD1. After removal of 4 bases from V and 2 bases from J, the junction contained 4 bases not matched to a gene. The germline gives CDR1 SGHNT, CDR2 YYREEE (reference sequence). CDR3 length: 15 amino acids. Here the CDR3 DNA reads TGTGCCAGCAGCAAGACAGGGGTCAACACCGGGGAGCTGTTTTTT. It is translated as CASSKTGVNTGELFF.

The genes are TRBV11-2 and TRBJ2-3; no definite D call. V dropped 1 base and J dropped 0 bases, with 8 bases sitting between them. Germline V gene sequence: CDR1 SGHAT, CDR2 FQNNGV. The CDR3 has 15 residues. CDR3: CASSLGGHSTDTQYF. The CDR3 DNA reads TGTGCCAGCAGCTTAGGAGGCCATAGCACAGATACGCAGTATTTT.

This sequence joins TRBV28 and TRBJ1-2; no definite D call. V lost 2 bases to trimming and J lost 0 bases, with 7 bases between them. The germline V gene has CDR1 MDHEN and CDR2 SYDVKM. This CDR3 contains 14 residues. The chain's CDR3 is CASSLGETNYGYTF. CDR3 coding DNA: TGTGCCAGCAGTTTAGGCGAAACTAACTATGGCTACACCTTC.

The chain joins TRBV5-1 to TRBJ2-7, with D uncertain. The CDR3 covers 12 residues. The V gene's germline CDR1 is SGHRS and CDR2 YFSETQ. V gave up 1 base and J gave up 3 bases, with 5 bases separating them. This chain's CDR3 is CASSLNDYEQYF. The CDR3 bases are TGCGCCAGCAGCTTGAACGACTACGAGCAGTACTTC.

The chain couples TRBV29-1 to TRBJ1-2; D gene unclear. Trimming removed 4 bases from V and 3 bases from J, with 12 bases in between. The CDR3 is 13 amino acids. The germline CDR1 and CDR2 sequences are SQVTM and ANQGSEA. Here the CDR3 DNA reads TGCAGCGTTGGTGAAGGGTTTGACTATGGCTACACCTTC. Its protein is CSVGEGFDYGYTF.

The chain combines TRBV2 with TRBJ2-1; 11 nucleotides match TRBD2. Germline-derived CDR1 and CDR2 are SNHLY and FYNNEI. The trim removed 6 bases at V and 6 bases at J, leaving 7 bases unmatched. This CDR3 has 15 amino acids. The CDR3 spells CASSYLAGGINEQFF. The CDR3 bases are TGTGCCAGCAGCTACCTAGCGGGAGGAATCAATGAGCAGTTCTTC.

The chain uses TRBV11-2 and TRBJ1-4; D is unresolved. Germline CDR1 and CDR2: SGHAT and FQNNGV. Trimming shortened V by 3 bases and J by 7 bases, and 9 bases separated the two germline ends. The CDR3 has 13 amino acids. In DNA form, the CDR3 reads TGTGCCAGCAGCTTGGGCGTTGGTGAAAAACTGTTTTTT. Translation: CASSLGVGEKLFF.

The chain has TRBV4-3 and TRBJ2-1, with 10 positions matching TRBD1. The CDR3 is 15 amino acids. V trimming: 0 bases; J trimming: 9 bases; junction bases outside the gene matches: 5. Germline V gene data show CDR1 as LGHNA and CDR2 as YSLEER. In DNA, the CDR3 is TGCGCCAGCAGCCAAGAAGGGACAGGGGCTCCTGAGCAGTTCTTC. It encodes CASSQEGTGAPEQFF.

This clone has a single count. V usage is TRBV19 and J usage is TRBJ2-7; 11 nucleotides line up with TRBD1. The CDR3 has 13 residues. V dropped 7 bases and J dropped 5; count of bases not matched to a gene: 4. Germline CDR1 is LNHDA and CDR2 is SQIVND (reference sequence). The CDR3 reads CASIGQGANEQYF. The CDR3 bases are TGTGCCAGTATTGGACAGGGGGCCAACGAGCAGTACTTC.

This clone was observed once. The chain couples TRBV27 to TRBJ2-7, with 12 positions matching TRBD2. The CDR3 extends over 15 amino acids. Trimming cost V 5 bases and J 4 bases; bases outside gene matches: 6. From germline, CDR1 is MNHEY and CDR2 SMNVEV (reference sequence). The CDR3 DNA reads TGTGCCAGCAGTCCGAGGACTAGCGGGACGTACGAGCAGTACTTC. It yields the protein CASSPRTSGTYEQYF.